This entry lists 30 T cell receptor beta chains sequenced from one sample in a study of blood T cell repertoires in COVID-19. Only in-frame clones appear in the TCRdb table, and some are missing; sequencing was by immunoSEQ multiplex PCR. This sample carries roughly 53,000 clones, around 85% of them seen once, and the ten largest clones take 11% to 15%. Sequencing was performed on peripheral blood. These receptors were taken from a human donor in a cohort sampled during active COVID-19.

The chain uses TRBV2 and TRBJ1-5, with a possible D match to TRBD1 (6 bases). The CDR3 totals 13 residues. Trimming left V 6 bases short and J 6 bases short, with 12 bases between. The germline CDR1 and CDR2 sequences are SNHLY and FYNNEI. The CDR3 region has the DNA TGTGCCAGCAGCTGGCCAGGGGTTCAGCCCCAGCATTTT. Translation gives CASSWPGVQPQHF.

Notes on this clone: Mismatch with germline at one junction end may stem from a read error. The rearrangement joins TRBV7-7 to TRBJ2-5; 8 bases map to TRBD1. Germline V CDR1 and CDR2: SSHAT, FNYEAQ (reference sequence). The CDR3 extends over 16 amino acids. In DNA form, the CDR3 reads TGTGCTAGCAGCTCGGGAGAACAGGGGGGAATGCAGACCCAGTACTTC. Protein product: CASSSGEQGGMQTQYF.

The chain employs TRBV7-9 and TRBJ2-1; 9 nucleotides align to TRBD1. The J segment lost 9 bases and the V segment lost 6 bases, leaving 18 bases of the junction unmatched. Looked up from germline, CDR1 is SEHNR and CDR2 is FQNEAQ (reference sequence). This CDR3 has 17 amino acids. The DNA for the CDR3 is TGTGCCAGCAGTTATACGATTCCGGGACAGGGTTTGATTGAGCAGTTCTTC. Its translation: CASSYTIPGQGLIEQFF.

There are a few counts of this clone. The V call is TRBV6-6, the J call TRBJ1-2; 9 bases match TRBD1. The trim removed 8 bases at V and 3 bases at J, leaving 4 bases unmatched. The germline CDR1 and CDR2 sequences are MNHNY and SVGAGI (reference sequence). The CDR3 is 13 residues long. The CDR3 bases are TGTGCCAGCGGACAGGGGTTCTACTATGGCTACACCTTC. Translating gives CASGQGFYYGYTF.

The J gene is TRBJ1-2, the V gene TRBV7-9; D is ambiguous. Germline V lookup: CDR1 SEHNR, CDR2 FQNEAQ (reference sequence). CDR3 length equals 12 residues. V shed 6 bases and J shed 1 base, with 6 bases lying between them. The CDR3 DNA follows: TGTGCCAGCAGGGGAGATAACTATGGCTACACCTTC. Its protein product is CASRGDNYGYTF.

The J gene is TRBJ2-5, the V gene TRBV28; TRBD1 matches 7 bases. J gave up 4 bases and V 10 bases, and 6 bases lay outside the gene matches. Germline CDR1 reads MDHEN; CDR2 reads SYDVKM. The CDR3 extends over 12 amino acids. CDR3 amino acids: CATLAGGETQYF. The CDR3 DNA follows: TGTGCCACCCTCGCAGGGGGAGAGACCCAGTACTTC. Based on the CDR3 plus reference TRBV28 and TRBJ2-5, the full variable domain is DVKVTQSSRYLVKRTGEKVFLECVQDMDHENMFWYRQDPGLGLRLIYFSYDVKMKEKGDIPEGYSVSREKKERFSLILESASTNQTSMYLCATLAGGETQYFGPGTRLLVL.

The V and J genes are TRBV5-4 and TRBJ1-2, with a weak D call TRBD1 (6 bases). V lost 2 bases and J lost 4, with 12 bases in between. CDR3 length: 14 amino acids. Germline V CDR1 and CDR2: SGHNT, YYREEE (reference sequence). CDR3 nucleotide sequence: TGTGCCAGCAGCTTTCTGCAGGGGACCTATGGCTACACCTTC. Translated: CASSFLQGTYGYTF.

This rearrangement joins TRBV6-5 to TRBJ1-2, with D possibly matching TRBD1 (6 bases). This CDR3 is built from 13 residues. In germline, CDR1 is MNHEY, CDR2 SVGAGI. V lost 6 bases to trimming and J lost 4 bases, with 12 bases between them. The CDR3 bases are TGTGCCAGCAGCCGAGGACAGATCTATGGCTACACCTTC. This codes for CASSRGQIYGYTF.

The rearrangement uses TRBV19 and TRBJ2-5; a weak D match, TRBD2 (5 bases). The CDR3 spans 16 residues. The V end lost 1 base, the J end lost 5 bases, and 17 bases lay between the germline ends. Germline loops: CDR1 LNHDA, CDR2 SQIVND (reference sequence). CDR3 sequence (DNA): TGTGCCAGTAGTATAGGGAAAGTTGGGCGAGGGGAGACCCAGTACTTC. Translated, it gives CASSIGKVGRGETQYF. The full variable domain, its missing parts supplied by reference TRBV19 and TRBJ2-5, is DGGITQSPKYLFRKEGQNVTLSCEQNLNHDAMYWYRQDPGQGLRLIYYSQIVNDFQKGDIAEGYSVSREKKESFPLTVTSAQKNPTAFYLCASSIGKVGRGETQYFGPGTRLLVL.

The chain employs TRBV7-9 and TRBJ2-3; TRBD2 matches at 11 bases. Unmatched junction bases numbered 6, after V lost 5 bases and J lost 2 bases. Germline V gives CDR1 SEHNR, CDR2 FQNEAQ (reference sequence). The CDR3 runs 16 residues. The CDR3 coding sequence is TGTGCCAGCAGCCTACTAGCGGGGGCCCCCACAGATACGCAGTATTTT. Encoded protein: CASSLLAGAPTDTQYF.

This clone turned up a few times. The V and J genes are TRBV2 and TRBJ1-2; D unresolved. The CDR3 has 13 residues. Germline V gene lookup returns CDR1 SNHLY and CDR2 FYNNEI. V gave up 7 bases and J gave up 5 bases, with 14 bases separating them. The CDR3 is CASIRTSGYGYTF. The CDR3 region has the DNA TGTGCCAGCATTAGGACCAGCGGGTATGGCTACACCTTC.

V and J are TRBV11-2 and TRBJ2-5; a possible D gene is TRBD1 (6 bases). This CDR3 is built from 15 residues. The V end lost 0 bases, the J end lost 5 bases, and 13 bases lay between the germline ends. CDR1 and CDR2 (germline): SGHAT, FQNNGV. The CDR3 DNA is TGTGCCAGCAGCTTAGAAGGGACAAGGAGGGAGACCCAGTACTTC. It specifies CASSLEGTRRETQYF.

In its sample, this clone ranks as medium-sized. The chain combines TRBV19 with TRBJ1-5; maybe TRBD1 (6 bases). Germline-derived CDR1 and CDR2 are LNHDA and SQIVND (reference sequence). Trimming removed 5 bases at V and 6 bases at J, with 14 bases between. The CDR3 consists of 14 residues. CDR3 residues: CASSSYREGQPQHF. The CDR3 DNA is TGTGCCAGTAGTTCTTACAGGGAGGGTCAGCCCCAGCATTTT.

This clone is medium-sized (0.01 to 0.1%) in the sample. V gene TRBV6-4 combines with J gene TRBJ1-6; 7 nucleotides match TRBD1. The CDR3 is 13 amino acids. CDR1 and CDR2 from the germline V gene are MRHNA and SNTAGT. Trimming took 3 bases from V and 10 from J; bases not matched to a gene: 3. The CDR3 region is CASSETQGSPLHF. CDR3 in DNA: TGTGCCAGCAGTGAAACACAGGGGTCACCCCTCCACTTT.

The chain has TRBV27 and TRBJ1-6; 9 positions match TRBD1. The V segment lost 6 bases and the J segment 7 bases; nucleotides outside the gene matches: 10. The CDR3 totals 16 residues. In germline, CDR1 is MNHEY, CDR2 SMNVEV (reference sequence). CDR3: CASRTTPGQGNSPLHF. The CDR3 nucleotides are TGTGCCAGCAGAACGACCCCGGGACAGGGAAATTCACCCCTCCACTTT.

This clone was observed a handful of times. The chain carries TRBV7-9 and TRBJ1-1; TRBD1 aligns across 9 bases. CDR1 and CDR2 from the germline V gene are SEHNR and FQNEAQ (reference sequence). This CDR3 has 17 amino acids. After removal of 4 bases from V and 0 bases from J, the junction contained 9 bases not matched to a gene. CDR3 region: CASSSPDRGSMNTEAFF. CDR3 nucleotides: TGTGCCAGCAGCTCACCCGACAGGGGGAGTATGAACACTGAAGCTTTCTTT.

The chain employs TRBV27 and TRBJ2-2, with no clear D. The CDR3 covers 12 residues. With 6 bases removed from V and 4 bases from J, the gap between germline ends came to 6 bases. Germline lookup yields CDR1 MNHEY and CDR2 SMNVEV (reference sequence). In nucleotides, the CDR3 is TGTGCCAGCAGCACTCCCACCGGGGAGCTGTTTTTT. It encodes CASSTPTGELFF.

The chain's CDR3 is CASSPDRDISPLHF. The CDR3 bases are TGTGCCAGCTCACCCGACAGGGATATATCACCCCTCCACTTT. The V call is TRBV18, the J call TRBJ1-6; 7 bases are a match to TRBD1. This CDR3 is 14 amino acids long. Trimming took 3 bases from V and 10 from J; bases not matched to a gene: 6. Germline loops: CDR1 KGHSH, CDR2 LQKENI.

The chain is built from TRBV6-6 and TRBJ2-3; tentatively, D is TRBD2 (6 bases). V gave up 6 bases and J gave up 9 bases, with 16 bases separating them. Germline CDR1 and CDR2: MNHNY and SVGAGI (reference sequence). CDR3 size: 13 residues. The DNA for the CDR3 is TGTGCCAGCAGGGAGGGACTCGATAGAACGCAGTATTTT. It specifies CASREGLDRTQYF.

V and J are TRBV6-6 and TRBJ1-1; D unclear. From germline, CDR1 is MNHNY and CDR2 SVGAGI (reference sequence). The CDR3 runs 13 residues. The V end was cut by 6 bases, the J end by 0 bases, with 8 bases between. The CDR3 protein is CASRGRLNTEAFF. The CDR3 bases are TGTGCCAGCAGGGGGAGGTTGAACACTGAAGCTTTCTTT.

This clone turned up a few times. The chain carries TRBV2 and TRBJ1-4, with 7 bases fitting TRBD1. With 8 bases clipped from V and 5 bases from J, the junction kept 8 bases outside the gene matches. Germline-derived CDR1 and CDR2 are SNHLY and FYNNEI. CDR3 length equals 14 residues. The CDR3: CASRVTGLNEKLFF. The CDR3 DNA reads TGTGCCAGCCGAGTGACAGGGCTGAATGAAAAACTGTTTTTT. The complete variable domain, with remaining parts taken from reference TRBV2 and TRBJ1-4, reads EPEVTQTPSHQVTQMGQEVILRCVPISNHLYFYWYRQILGQKVEFLVSFYNNEISEKSEIFDDQFSVERPDGSNFTLKIRSTKLEDSAMYFCASRVTGLNEKLFFGSGTQLSVL.

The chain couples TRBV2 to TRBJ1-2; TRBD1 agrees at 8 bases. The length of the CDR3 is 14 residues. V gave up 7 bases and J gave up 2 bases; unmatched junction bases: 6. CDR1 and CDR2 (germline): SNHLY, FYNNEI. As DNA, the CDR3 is TGTGCCAGCAAGGACAGGGATAAAAACTATGGCTACACCTTC. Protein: CASKDRDKNYGYTF.

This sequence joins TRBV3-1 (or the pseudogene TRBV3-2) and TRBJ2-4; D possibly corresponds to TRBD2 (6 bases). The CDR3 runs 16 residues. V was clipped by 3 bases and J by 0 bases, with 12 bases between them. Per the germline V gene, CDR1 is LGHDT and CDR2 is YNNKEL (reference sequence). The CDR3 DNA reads TGTGCCAGCAGCCACCTCGGGGGAGGAGCCAAAAACATTCAGTACTTC. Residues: CASSHLGGGAKNIQYF.

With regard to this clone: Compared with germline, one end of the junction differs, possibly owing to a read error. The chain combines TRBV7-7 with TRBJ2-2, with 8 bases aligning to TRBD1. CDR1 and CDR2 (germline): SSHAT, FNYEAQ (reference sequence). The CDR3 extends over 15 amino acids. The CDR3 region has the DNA TGTGCTAGCAGTACGACAGGGGTCGGCACCGGGGAGCTGTTTTTT. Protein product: CASSTTGVGTGELFF.

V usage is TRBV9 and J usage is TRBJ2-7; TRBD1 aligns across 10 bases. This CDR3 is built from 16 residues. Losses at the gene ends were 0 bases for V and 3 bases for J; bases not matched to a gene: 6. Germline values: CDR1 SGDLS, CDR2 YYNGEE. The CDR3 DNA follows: TGTGCCAGCAGCGTAGCCTGGGACAGGGGTATCTACGAGCAGTACTTC. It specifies CASSVAWDRGIYEQYF. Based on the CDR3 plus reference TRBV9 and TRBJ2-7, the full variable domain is DSGVTQTPKHLITATGQRVTLRCSPRSGDLSVYWYQQSLDQGLQFLIQYYNGEERAKGNILERFSAQQFPDLHSELNLSSLELGDSALYFCASSVAWDRGIYEQYFGPGTRLTVT.

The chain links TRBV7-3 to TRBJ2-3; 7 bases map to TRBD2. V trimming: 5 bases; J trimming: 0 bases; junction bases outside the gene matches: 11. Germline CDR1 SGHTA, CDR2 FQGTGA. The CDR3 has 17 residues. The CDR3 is CASSTYKRGGSTDTQYF. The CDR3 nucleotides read TGTGCCAGCAGCACCTATAAGCGGGGCGGGAGCACAGATACGCAGTATTTT.

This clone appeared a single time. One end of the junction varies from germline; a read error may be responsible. This CDR3 is CASSIGSSRDTQYF. The DNA of the CDR3 is TGTGCCAGCAGTATAGGGAGTAGCAGAGATACGCAGTATTTT. The rearrangement joins TRBV11-2 to TRBJ2-3, with D possibly TRBD2 on 5 matching bases. This CDR3 is 14 amino acids long. Germline V gene lookup returns CDR1 SGHAT and CDR2 FQNNGV.

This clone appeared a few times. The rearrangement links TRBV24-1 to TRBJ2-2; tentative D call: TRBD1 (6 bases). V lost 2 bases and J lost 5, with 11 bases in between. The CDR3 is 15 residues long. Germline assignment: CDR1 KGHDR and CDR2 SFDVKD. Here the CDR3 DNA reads TGTGCCACCAGTGATTCGGGGACACATACCGGGGAGCTGTTTTTT. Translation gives CATSDSGTHTGELFF.

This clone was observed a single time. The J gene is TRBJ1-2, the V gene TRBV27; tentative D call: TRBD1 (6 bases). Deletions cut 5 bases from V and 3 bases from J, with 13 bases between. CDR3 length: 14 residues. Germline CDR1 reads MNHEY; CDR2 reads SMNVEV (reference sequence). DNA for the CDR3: TGTGCCAGCAGTCTCGGACAGAGCGACTATGGCTACACCTTC. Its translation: CASSLGQSDYGYTF.

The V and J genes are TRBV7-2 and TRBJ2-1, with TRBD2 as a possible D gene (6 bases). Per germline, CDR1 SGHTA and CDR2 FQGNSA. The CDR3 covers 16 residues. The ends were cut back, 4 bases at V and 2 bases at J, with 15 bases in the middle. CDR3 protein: CASSWDSGNAYNEQFF. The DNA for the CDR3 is TGTGCCAGCAGCTGGGATAGCGGCAACGCCTACAATGAGCAGTTCTTC.